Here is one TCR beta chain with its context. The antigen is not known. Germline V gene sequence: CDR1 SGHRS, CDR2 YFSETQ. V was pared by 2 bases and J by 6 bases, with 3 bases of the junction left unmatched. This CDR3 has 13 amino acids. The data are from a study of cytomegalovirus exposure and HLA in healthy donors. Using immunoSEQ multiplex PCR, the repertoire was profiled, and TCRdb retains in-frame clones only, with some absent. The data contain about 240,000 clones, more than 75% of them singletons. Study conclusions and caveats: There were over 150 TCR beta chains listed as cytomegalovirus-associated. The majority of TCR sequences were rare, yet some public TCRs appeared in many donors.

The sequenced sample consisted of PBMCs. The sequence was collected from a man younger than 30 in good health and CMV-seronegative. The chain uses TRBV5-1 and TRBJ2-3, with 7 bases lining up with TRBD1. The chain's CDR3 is CASSLGGLDTQYF. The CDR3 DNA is TGCGCCAGCAGCTTAGGGGGCTTGGATACGCAGTATTTT.